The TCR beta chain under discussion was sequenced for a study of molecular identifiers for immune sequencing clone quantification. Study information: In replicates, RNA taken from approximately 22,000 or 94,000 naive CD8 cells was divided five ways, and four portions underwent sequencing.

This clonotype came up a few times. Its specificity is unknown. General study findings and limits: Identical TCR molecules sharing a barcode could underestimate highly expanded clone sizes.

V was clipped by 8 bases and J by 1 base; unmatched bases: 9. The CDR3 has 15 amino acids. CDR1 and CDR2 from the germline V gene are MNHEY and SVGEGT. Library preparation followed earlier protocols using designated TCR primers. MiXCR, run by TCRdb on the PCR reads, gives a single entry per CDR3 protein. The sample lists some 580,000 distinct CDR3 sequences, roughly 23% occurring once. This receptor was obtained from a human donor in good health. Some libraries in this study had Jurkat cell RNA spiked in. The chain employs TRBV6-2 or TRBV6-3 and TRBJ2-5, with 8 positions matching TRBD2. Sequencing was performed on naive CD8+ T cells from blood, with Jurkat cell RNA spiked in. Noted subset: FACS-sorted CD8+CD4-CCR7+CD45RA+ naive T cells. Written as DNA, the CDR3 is TGTGCCAGCGGCGAACTAGCGGACCCCCAAGAGACCCAGTACTTC. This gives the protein CASGELADPQETQYF.